This TCR beta chain was captured in a study of relationships among human T cell subsets. The CDR3 is 11 amino acids. CDR1 MDHEN and CDR2 SYDVKM come from the germline V gene. Semiquantitative ARM-PCR amplified T cell receptor alpha and beta CDR3 regions from mRNA. ARM-PCR used tagged nested gene-specific primers, then communal superprimers for exponential amplification. TCRdb re-called the multiplex PCR reads with MiXCR, one entry per CDR3 protein. Of 10,000 to 15,000 distinct CDR3 sequences in the sample, around 67% were seen once. Bead selections for CD25, CD56 and CD294 left a flow-through collected as Th1 cells. Regarding this clonotype: As yet, its antigen is unknown. At one end, the junction sequence differs from germline, possibly due to a read error.

Overall study findings and caveats: Th1, Th2 and regulatory subsets overlapped substantially in CDR3 sequences.

The clonotype was recovered from a man aged 40-50 years in good health. Sequencing used CD4+ Th1 cells sorted from blood. This chain uses TRBV28 with TRBJ2-5, with TRBD2 as a possible D gene (5 bases). The DNA of the CDR3 is TGTGCCAGCAGTTTGAGGGCAGCAATATCATTC. Encoded protein: CASSLRAAISF.